Each of the 20 T cell receptor beta chains below was sequenced from the same sample in a study of Ad26.COV2.S vaccination and SARS-CoV-2 variants. Specified treatment: about 20 received Ad26.COV2.S at low or high dose, single or two shots; about five received placebo; per-sample allocation not given. The samples were gathered on day 63 after the first injection of vaccine or placebo. Assay: immunoSEQ multiplex PCR; the TCRdb copy retains only in-frame clones and omits some. Among some 270,000 clones listed, about 83% were seen once. Sequenced here: peripheral blood, sampled in a trial of Ad26.COV2.S vaccine versus placebo. The receptors originated from a person between 18 and 65 years old who received the Ad26.COV2.S COVID-19 vaccine or a placebo.

The chain couples TRBV15 to TRBJ2-7, with D maybe TRBD1 (6 bases). There are 13 residues in the CDR3. The ends were cut back, 6 bases at V and 3 bases at J, with 12 bases in the middle. CDR1 is LNHNV, CDR2 YYDKDF, per germline (reference sequence). CDR3 sequence: CATSRDIDYEQYV. As DNA, the CDR3 is TGTGCCACCAGTAGGGACATTGACTACGAGCAGTACGTC.

This chain joins TRBV27 and TRBJ1-2; 8 bases line up with TRBD1. Germline trimming cut 6 bases from V and 7 bases from J; bases unmatched to any gene: 4. The germline V gene has CDR1 MNHEY and CDR2 SMNVEV (reference sequence). This CDR3 comprises 12 residues. The chain's CDR3 is CASRIGQGGYTF. CDR3 in DNA: TGTGCCAGCAGGATAGGACAGGGTGGCTACACCTTC.

This chain links TRBV6-5 with TRBJ1-2; 7 nucleotides line up with TRBD1. The CDR3 has 12 residues. V shed 6 bases and J 7 bases; nucleotides not matched to a gene: 5. From germline, CDR1 is MNHEY and CDR2 SVGAGI. The DNA for the CDR3 is TGTGCCAGCAGACTCGACAGGGCTGGCTACACCTTC. Its protein product is CASRLDRAGYTF.

The rearrangement links TRBV6-2 or TRBV6-3 to TRBJ1-2; tentative D call: TRBD1 (5 bases). The CDR3 extends over 15 amino acids. Trimming removed 4 bases from V and 0 bases from J, with 12 bases in between. Germline-derived CDR1 and CDR2 are MNHEY and SVGEGT. CDR3 loop: CASSSTGVPNYGYTF. CDR3 coding DNA: TGTGCCAGCAGTTCTACGGGGGTCCCTAACTATGGCTACACCTTC.

The CDR3 DNA reads TGCAGCGTTCGCTGGGGGGAGGCAAGAGATACGCAGTATTTT. The encoded protein is CSVRWGEARDTQYF. The genes are TRBV29-1 and TRBJ2-3; D might be TRBD2 (6 bases). The CDR3 is made up of 14 amino acids. Germline V gene sequence: CDR1 SQVTM, CDR2 ANQGSEA. V gave up 5 bases and J gave up 5 bases, with 17 bases separating them.

The rearrangement uses TRBV11-2 and TRBJ2-3, with 8 bases aligning to TRBD2. The CDR3 length is 16 residues. The V gene end was trimmed by 5 bases and the J gene end by 0 bases; junction bases not matched to a gene: 7. Germline assignment: CDR1 SGHAT and CDR2 FQNNGV. CDR3 bases: TGTGCCAGCAGCCTCTACTCTAGCGGGAGCACAGATACGCAGTATTTT. This gives the protein CASSLYSSGSTDTQYF.

The chain uses TRBV18 and TRBJ1-5; D call uncertain. Germline V gives CDR1 KGHSH, CDR2 LQKENI. The CDR3 loop spans 14 amino acids. Trimming cost V 2 bases and J 0 bases, with 5 bases left between them. This CDR3 reads CASSPGNSNQPQHF. CDR3 in DNA: TGTGCCAGCTCACCAGGGAATAGCAATCAGCCCCAGCATTTT. Looking up the rest from reference TRBV18 and TRBJ1-5 gives the full variable domain: NAGVMQNPRHLVRRRGQEARLRCSPMKGHSHVYWYRQLPEEGLKFMVYLQKENIIDESGMPKERFSAEFPKEGPSILRIQQVVRGDSAAYFCASSPGNSNQPQHFGDGTRLSIL.

The J gene is TRBJ2-1, the V gene TRBV7-9; D is possibly TRBD2 (5 bases). CDR3 length: 11 residues. Germline CDR1 and CDR2: SEHNR and FQNEAQ (reference sequence). Trimming took 5 bases from V and 14 from J, leaving 13 bases between them. For the CDR3, the DNA is TGTGCCAGCAGCCTCGGGATCTCGGAGTTCTTC. It yields the protein CASSLGISEFF.

V gene TRBV4-2 combines with J gene TRBJ2-2, with 7 bases fitting TRBD1. The CDR3 has 16 amino acids. Germline trimming cut 4 bases from V and 4 bases from J; bases unmatched to any gene: 9. The germline gives CDR1 LGHNA, CDR2 YNFKEQ. Here the CDR3 reads CASSLRTGASTGELFF. DNA of the CDR3: TGTGCCAGCAGCCTCCGGACAGGAGCGAGCACCGGGGAGCTGTTTTTT.

In its sample, this clone was seen a few times. The chain combines TRBV7-8 with TRBJ1-2; D is unclear. In germline, CDR1 is SGHVS, CDR2 FQNEAQ. Trimming removed 5 bases from V and 4 bases from J, with 5 bases in between. The CDR3 loop spans 11 amino acids. The CDR3 is CASSPSYGYTF. The CDR3 nucleotides are TGTGCCAGCAGCCCCAGCTATGGCTACACCTTC. Supplemented by reference TRBV7-8 and TRBJ1-2, the full variable domain reads GAGVSQSPRYKVAKRGQDVALRCDPISGHVSLFWYQQALGQGPEFLTYFQNEAQLDKSGLPSDRFFAERPEGSVSTLKIQRTQQEDSAVYLCASSPSYGYTFGSGTRLTVV.

The chain combines TRBV19 with TRBJ1-1; 9 bases line up with TRBD1. Unmatched junction bases numbered 6, after V lost 5 bases and J lost 5 bases. The CDR3 covers 14 residues. CDR1 is LNHDA, CDR2 SQIVND, per germline (reference sequence). In nucleotides, the CDR3 is TGTGCCAGTAGTTCCTACAGGGGGCGAACTGAAGCTTTCTTT. It codes for CASSSYRGRTEAFF.

This chain uses TRBV7-7 with TRBJ2-5; D is unclear. V lost 2 bases and J 2 bases, leaving 6 bases between the germline ends. This CDR3 has 13 residues. Germline V gives CDR1 SSHAT, CDR2 FNYEAQ (reference sequence). The CDR3 reads CASSLLPQETQYF. CDR3 bases: TGTGCCAGCAGCTTATTACCTCAAGAGACCCAGTACTTC.

V and J are TRBV9 and TRBJ1-2, with 7 bases fitting TRBD1. Germline V gene sequence: CDR1 SGDLS, CDR2 YYNGEE. The CDR3 consists of 12 residues. The junction had 5 bases not matched to a gene; V was cut back by 4 bases and J by 8 bases. CDR3 protein: CASSSRGDGYTF. CDR3 sequence (DNA): TGTGCCAGCAGCAGCAGGGGGGACGGCTACACCTTC.

The chain carries TRBV29-1 and TRBJ2-2; D possibly corresponds to TRBD2 (6 bases). Germline V lookup: CDR1 SQVTM, CDR2 ANQGSEA. The V gene lost 4 bases and the J gene lost 0 bases, with 9 bases spanning the gap. This CDR3 is 14 amino acids long. The CDR3 DNA follows: TGCAGCGTTGCTCTAGCGCCGAACACCGGGGAGCTGTTTTTT. Residues: CSVALAPNTGELFF.

The V and J genes are TRBV10-3 and TRBJ2-5; D remains unclear. This CDR3 has 14 amino acids. The germline CDR1 and CDR2 sequences are ENHRY and SYGVKD. V lost 4 bases to trimming and J lost 5 bases, with 14 bases between them. DNA of the CDR3: TGTGCCATCAGTGGGGATGGACCGAGGGAGACCCAGTACTTC. The encoded protein is CAISGDGPRETQYF.

The chain employs TRBV5-5 and TRBJ2-5; 15 positions match TRBD2. The trim removed 3 bases at V and 2 bases at J, leaving 2 bases unmatched. Germline V gene sequence: CDR1 SGHKS, CDR2 YYEKEE (reference sequence). This CDR3 region has 16 residues. CDR3 nucleotides: TGTGCCAGCAGCTCCGGACTAGCGGGGGGGCAAGAGACCCAGTACTTC. This encodes CASSSGLAGGQETQYF.

The rearrangement uses TRBV5-6 and TRBJ2-3, with a possible D match to TRBD1 (5 bases). This CDR3 has 13 residues. Trimming took 4 bases from V and 3 from J, leaving 9 bases between them. Germline CDR1 SGHDT, CDR2 YYEEEE. CDR3 loop: CASSADSTDTQYF. CDR3 bases: TGTGCCAGCAGCGCCGACAGTACAGATACGCAGTATTTT.

The J gene is TRBJ2-3, the V gene TRBV2; TRBD2 agrees at 8 bases. Trimming took 8 bases from V and 2 from J; bases not matched to a gene: 6. Per germline, CDR1 SNHLY and CDR2 FYNNEI. CDR3 length equals 14 residues. CDR3 in amino acids: CASEGLVNTDTQYF. The CDR3 coding sequence is TGTGCCAGCGAGGGACTAGTAAACACAGATACGCAGTATTTT.

The chain links TRBV6-2 or TRBV6-3 to TRBJ1-2; 9 bases line up with TRBD1. V lost 6 bases to trimming and J lost 10 bases; unmatched junction nucleotides: 9. This CDR3 comprises 13 residues. Per the germline V gene, CDR1 is MNHEY and CDR2 is SVGEGT. The CDR3, as DNA: TGTGCCAGCAGCGTCCGGCGGACAGGGGACTACACCTTC. Encoded protein: CASSVRRTGDYTF.

The V and J genes are TRBV24-1 and TRBJ2-5, with 11 bases lining up with TRBD1. V shed 3 bases and J 5 bases; nucleotides not matched to a gene: 4. The CDR3 is 15 amino acids. In germline, CDR1 is KGHDR, CDR2 SFDVKD. CDR3 region: CATSDPRTGGETQYF. The DNA for the CDR3 is TGTGCCACCAGTGATCCACGGACAGGGGGCGAGACCCAGTACTTC.